This T cell receptor (beta chain) derives from a study of Graves' ophthalmopathy and Graves' hyperthyroidism. CDR3 size: 12 residues. Germline lookup yields CDR1 DFQATT and CDR2 SNEGSKA (reference sequence). Between the trimmed V and J ends, which lost 3 bases and 3 bases, there was a span of 8 bases. Scientists amplified the TCR beta CDR3 regions from RNA transcripts. Following a first-round RT-PCR that used HTBI primers, a second-round multiplex PCR was carried out. TCRdb re-analysed the multiplex PCR reads in MiXCR, keeping a single row per CDR3 protein. The sample includes some 160,000 distinct CDR3 sequences, 35% to 50% of them seen just once.

The rearrangement joins TRBV20-1 to TRBJ2-5; a possible D gene is TRBD2 (6 bases). The sequencing sample was made of peripheral blood. The sequence was collected from a man younger than 40 with Graves' ophthalmopathy. The chain's CDR3 is CSARPGEETQYF. CDR3 coding DNA: TGCAGTGCTAGGCCGGGAGAAGAGACCCAGTACTTC.